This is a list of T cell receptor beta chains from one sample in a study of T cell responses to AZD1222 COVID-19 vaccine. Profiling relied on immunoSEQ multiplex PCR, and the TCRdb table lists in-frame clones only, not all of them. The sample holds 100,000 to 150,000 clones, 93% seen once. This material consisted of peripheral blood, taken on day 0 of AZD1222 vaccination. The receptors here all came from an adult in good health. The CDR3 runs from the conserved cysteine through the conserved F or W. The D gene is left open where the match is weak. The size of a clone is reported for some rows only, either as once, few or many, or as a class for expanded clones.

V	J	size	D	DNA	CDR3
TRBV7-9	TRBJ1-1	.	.	TGTGCCAGCAGCCAGAAACCGAACACTGAAGCTTTCTTT	CASSQKPNTEAFF
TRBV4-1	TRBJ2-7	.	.	TGCGCCAGCAGCCCTAGGCAGGGCACCGAGCAGTACTTC	CASSPRQGTEQYF
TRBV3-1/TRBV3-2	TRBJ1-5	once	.	TGTGCCAGCAGCCGGCAGGGTAATCAGCCCCAGCATTTT	CASSRQGNQPQHF
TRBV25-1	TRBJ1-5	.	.	TGTGCCAGCAGTGAATCGGCGGGGGGGTTGAATCAGCCCCAGCATTTT	CASSESAGGLNQPQHF
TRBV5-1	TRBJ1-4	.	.	TGCGCCAGCAGCTTCGGGACAAGTAAAAATGAAAAACTGTTTTTT	CASSFGTSKNEKLFF
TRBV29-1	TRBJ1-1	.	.	TGCAGCGTCCCCTGGGGCCGCGCTGAAGCTTTCTTT	CSVPWGRAEAFF
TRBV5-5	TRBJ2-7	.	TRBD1	TGTGCCAGCAGCACCTGGACAGGGGCCGAGCAGTACTTC	CASSTWTGAEQYF
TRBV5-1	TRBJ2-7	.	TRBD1	TGCGCCAGCAGCTTTGGGGACAGGAGAGCCTACGAGCAGTACTTC	CASSFGDRRAYEQYF
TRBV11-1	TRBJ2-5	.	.	TGTGCCAGCAGTTGGAGGGGAGAGACCCAGTACTTC	CASSWRGETQYF
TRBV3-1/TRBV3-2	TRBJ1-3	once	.	TGTGCCAGCAGCCAAGAGGCGTCAGGAAACACCATATATTTT	CASSQEASGNTIYF
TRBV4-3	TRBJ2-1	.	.	TGCGCCAGCAGCCAAGATGGCGTCCGCTCCTACAATGAGCAGTTCTTC	CASSQDGVRSYNEQFF
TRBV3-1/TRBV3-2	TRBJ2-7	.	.	TGTGCCAGTTCGAGGCGGTGCCCCTACGAGCAGTACTTC	CASSRRCPYEQYF
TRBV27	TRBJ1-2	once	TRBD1	TGTGCCAGCAGTTTAATGCCGACAGGGTTTTATGGCTACACCTTC	CASSLMPTGFYGYTF